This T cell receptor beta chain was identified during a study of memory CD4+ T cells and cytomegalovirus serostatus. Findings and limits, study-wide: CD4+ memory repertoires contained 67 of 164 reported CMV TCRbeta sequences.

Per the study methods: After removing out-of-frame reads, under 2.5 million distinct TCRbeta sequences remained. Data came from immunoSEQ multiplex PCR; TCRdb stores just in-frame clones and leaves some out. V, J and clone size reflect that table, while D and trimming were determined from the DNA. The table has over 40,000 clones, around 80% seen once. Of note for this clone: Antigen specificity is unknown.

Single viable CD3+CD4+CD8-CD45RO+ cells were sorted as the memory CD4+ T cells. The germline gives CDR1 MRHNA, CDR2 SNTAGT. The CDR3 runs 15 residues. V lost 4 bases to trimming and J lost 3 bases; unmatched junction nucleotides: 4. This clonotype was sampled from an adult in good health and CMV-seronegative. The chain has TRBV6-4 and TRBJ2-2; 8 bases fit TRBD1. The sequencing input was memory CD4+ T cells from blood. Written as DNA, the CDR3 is TGTGCCAGCAGTGCCGGGGACAGGCACACCGGGGAGCTGTTTTTT. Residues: CASSAGDRHTGELFF.